A selection of T cell receptor beta chains follows, all from one sample in a study of T cell repertoires in aging, cancer and after chemotherapy. TCRdb passed the multiplex PCR reads through MiXCR, listing each CDR3 protein once. This sample carries several thousand distinct CDR3 sequences, about 53% of them seen once, and the ten largest clones take about 3.3%. The sequencing sample was made of blood. The receptors here all came from a human donor with a solid tumor. The CDR3 runs from the conserved cysteine through the conserved F or W. The D gene is left open where the match is weak. The size of a clone is reported for some rows only, either as once, few or many, or as a class for expanded clones.

v_call,j_call,d_call,clone_size,cdr3_nt,cdr3_aa
TRBV27,TRBJ1-3,NA,NA,TGTGCCAGCAGTGCCCGGCAGAGTGGAAACACCATATATTTT,CASSARQSGNTIYF
TRBV7-9,TRBJ2-1,NA,few,TGTGCCAGCAGCTTAGTCGCAGGGGAGCAGTTCTTC,CASSLVAGEQFF
TRBV20-1,TRBJ1-1,NA,few,TGCAGTGCTCCATCTAAGGGCACTGAAGCTTTCTTT,CSAPSKGTEAFF
TRBV5-1,TRBJ1-2,NA,NA,TGCGCCAGCAGCCCGCTCGAGACGAACTATGGCTACACCTTC,CASSPLETNYGYTF
TRBV19,TRBJ2-2,NA,few,TGTGCCAGCAGTGCCACCGGGGAGCTGTTTTTT,CASSATGELFF
TRBV20-1,TRBJ2-7,NA,NA,TGCAGTGCTAGAGATCGGGAAAATTACTCCTACGAGCAGTACTTC,CSARDRENYSYEQYF
TRBV30,TRBJ1-2,NA,NA,TGTGCCTGGAGTTACCTCGATGAACACCCCTACACCTTC,CAWSYLDEHPYTF
TRBV4-3,TRBJ2-7,TRBD1,NA,TGCGCCAGCAGCCCGGGACAGGGGGTAGGCGAGCAGTACTTC,CASSPGQGVGEQYF
TRBV5-6,TRBJ2-7,TRBD2,few,TGTGCCAGCAGCCCCGGGACTAGTGGGATCTACGAGCAGTACTTC,CASSPGTSGIYEQYF
TRBV6-5,TRBJ2-1,NA,once,TGTGCCAGCAGTTACTCCCAGTACAATGAGCAGTTCTTC,CASSYSQYNEQFF
TRBV29-1,TRBJ2-1,NA,NA,TGCAGCGTTGGCAGGGGAGGAAATGAGCAGTTCTTC,CSVGRGGNEQFF
TRBV5-6,TRBJ2-7,NA,NA,TGTGCCAGCAGCGTGGGGCCTGGAACCTACGAGCAGTACTTC,CASSVGPGTYEQYF
TRBV5-4,TRBJ2-6,NA,NA,TGTGCCAGCATCTTGGAGAAGGCCAACGTCCTGACTTTC,CASILEKANVLTF
TRBV20-1,TRBJ1-2,NA,NA,TGCAGTGCTAGAGATTTTGGAGGGGTTCGGACTAACTATGGCTACACCTTC,CSARDFGGVRTNYGYTF
TRBV6-1,TRBJ1-1,NA,few,TGTGCCAGCAGTGAAGAGCGAGTCGCGAACACTGAAGCTTTCTTT,CASSEERVANTEAFF
TRBV30,TRBJ1-6,NA,once,TGTGCCTGGAGTGGGCTGACAGGCCATAATTCACCCCTCCACTTT,CAWSGLTGHNSPLHF
TRBV12-3/TRBV12-4,TRBJ2-2,TRBD2,NA,TGTGCCAGCAGTTCCGGACTAGCGGGAGGAACCGGGGAGCTGTTTTTT,CASSSGLAGGTGELFF
TRBV5-4,TRBJ2-6,NA,few,TGTGCCAGCAGCTTTGTTCCCCTGGCCTCTGGGGCCAACGTCCTGACTTTC,CASSFVPLASGANVLTF
TRBV6-2/TRBV6-3,TRBJ2-7,TRBD2,few,TGTGCCAGCAGGTCCGGGACTAGCGGGACAAACGAGCAGTACTTC,CASRSGTSGTNEQYF
TRBV21-1,TRBJ2-7,NA,NA,TGTGCCAGCAGCAAACGGGGGTTC,CASSKRGF
TRBV6-2/TRBV6-3,TRBJ2-2,NA,NA,TGTGCCAGCAGTTACATTGGGGCCCGCACCGGGGAGCTGTTTTTT,CASSYIGARTGELFF
TRBV7-2,TRBJ2-6,TRBD1,NA,TGTGCCAGCAGATACCCTTACAGGGGCATACCCTCTGGGGCCAACGTCCTGACTTTC,CASRYPYRGIPSGANVLTF
TRBV20-1,TRBJ1-4,TRBD1,NA,TGCAGTGCTACAATCCAGGGGGCGGGAGAAAAACTGTTTTTT,CSATIQGAGEKLFF
TRBV30,TRBJ1-2,NA,few,TGTGCCTGGAATAGAATTCCACAACCCTATGGCTACACCTTC,CAWNRIPQPYGYTF
TRBV27,TRBJ2-2,NA,once,TGTGCCAGCGATGGGCCCGTCGGGGAGCTGTTTTTT,CASDGPVGELFF
TRBV19,TRBJ2-6,NA,few,TGTGCCAGTAGAGAGACAGGTTCCCTTCTTGGTGGGGCCAACGTCCTGACTTTC,CASRETGSLLGGANVLTF
TRBV7-2,TRBJ2-1,TRBD2,once,TGTGCCAGCAGCTTCCGTGGCGGGGCGGGAGGGGCCTACAATGAGCAGTTCTTC,CASSFRGGAGGAYNEQFF
TRBV20-1,TRBJ1-1,NA,few,TGCAGTGCTAAAAATATTTTTGACGGTAACACTGAAGCTTTCTTT,CSAKNIFDGNTEAFF
TRBV7-2,TRBJ2-2,NA,few,TGTGCCAGCAGCTCTCCGGCCCGAATAAACACCGGGGAGCTGTTTTTT,CASSSPARINTGELFF
TRBV6-1,TRBJ2-1,TRBD2,NA,TGTGCCAGCAGTGTATCAGCGGGATGGTCCTACAATGAGCAGTTCTTC,CASSVSAGWSYNEQFF
TRBV6-1,TRBJ2-7,NA,NA,TGTGCCAGCAGTGCTCGGACGGGATTAGGGGGGAACGAGCAGTACTTC,CASSARTGLGGNEQYF
TRBV28,TRBJ1-6,NA,NA,TGTGCCAGCAGCTTATCCGGTACCGAGTGGGGGTCACCCCTCCACTTT,CASSLSGTEWGSPLHF
TRBV20-1,TRBJ2-7,NA,NA,TGCAGTGCTAGAGATGTGGCAGGGAGAGTCGAGCAGTACTTC,CSARDVAGRVEQYF
TRBV13,TRBJ2-4,NA,once,TGTGCCAGCAGCTCGAACGGAAACATTCAGTACTTC,CASSSNGNIQYF
TRBV19,TRBJ2-5,NA,NA,TGTGCCAGTAGTATAGGGTTAGGGGAGACCCAGTACTTC,CASSIGLGETQYF
TRBV6-5,TRBJ2-6,NA,NA,TGTGCCAGCAGGGCCGGGGCCAACGTCCTGACTTTC,CASRAGANVLTF
TRBV12-3/TRBV12-4,TRBJ1-2,TRBD1,NA,TGTGCCAGCAGCCCGGGGGACAGAGGCTACACCTTC,CASSPGDRGYTF
TRBV6-1,TRBJ1-1,NA,NA,TGTGCCAGCAGATCTGAGGGGACAAACATCGCTGAAGCTTTCTTT,CASRSEGTNIAEAFF
TRBV7-9,TRBJ2-7,NA,few,TGTGCCAGCAGCTTGGAATACGAGCAGTACTTC,CASSLEYEQYF
TRBV5-6,TRBJ2-7,TRBD1,few,TGTGCCAGCAGCTTGATTTCGGGACAGGGACACGAGCAGTACTTC,CASSLISGQGHEQYF
TRBV6-1,TRBJ1-6,NA,few,TGTGCCAGCTCCCCGGGACCGGTCAGTTCACCCCTCCACTTT,CASSPGPVSSPLHF
TRBV13,TRBJ1-5,NA,NA,TGTGCCAGCAGCTCTAGGGGTTACCAGCCCCAGCATTTT,CASSSRGYQPQHF
TRBV18,TRBJ1-1,TRBD1,few,TGTGCCAGCTCACCTTTATTTACAGGGGGAACTGAAGCTTTCTTT,CASSPLFTGGTEAFF
TRBV29-1,TRBJ2-3,NA,few,TGCAGCGTTGAGTACCAGGCAGATACGCAGTATTTT,CSVEYQADTQYF
TRBV7-9,TRBJ2-3,NA,NA,TGTGCCAGCAGCTCCTTGACAGATACGCAGTATTTT,CASSSLTDTQYF
TRBV7-2,TRBJ1-5,NA,NA,TGTGCCAGCAGCTTAGATGGGGGGCCTAATCAGCCCCAGCATTTT,CASSLDGGPNQPQHF
TRBV11-2,TRBJ2-2,TRBD2,few,TGTGCCAGCAGACCTTCCACTAGCGGGAGCGTCACCGGGGAGCTGTTTTTT,CASRPSTSGSVTGELFF
TRBV30,TRBJ1-2,NA,few,TGTGCCTGGAGGATGGTCGCTGGGGGAGGCTACACCTTC,CAWRMVAGGGYTF
TRBV7-3,TRBJ1-1,NA,few,TGTGCCAGCAGCTCGAGAAGCGACAGTGCCGCTTTCTTT,CASSSRSDSAAFF
TRBV7-2,TRBJ2-7,TRBD2,NA,TGTGCCAGCAGCCCCCGGACTAGGACCGGCGAGCAGTACTTC,CASSPRTRTGEQYF
TRBV7-2,TRBJ1-1,NA,NA,TGTGCCAGCAGCTTAAACGGCCTAGATGAAGCTTTCTTT,CASSLNGLDEAFF
TRBV30,TRBJ1-3,NA,few,TGTGCCTGGAGTGTACCGGTACCTGGAAACACCATATATTTT,CAWSVPVPGNTIYF
TRBV27,TRBJ2-1,NA,once,TGTGCCAGCAACACTCAAGTAAGGGGTTATGAGCAGTTCTTC,CASNTQVRGYEQFF
TRBV6-5,TRBJ2-2,NA,few,TGTGCCAGCAGTTACATGAAACACACCGGGGAGCTGTTTTTT,CASSYMKHTGELFF
TRBV19,TRBJ1-2,NA,few,TGTGCCAGTAGCCCTGAGGTAGACAGAGGAAACTACACCTTC,CASSPEVDRGNYTF
TRBV19,TRBJ1-1,NA,NA,TGTGCCAGTAGGCTCAGGGAAAACACTGAAGCTTTCTTT,CASRLRENTEAFF
TRBV29-1,TRBJ2-7,NA,NA,TGCAGAACACTGGAGGGGGCAAGCTACGAGCAGTACTTC,CRTLEGASYEQYF
TRBV7-9,TRBJ2-1,TRBD1,NA,TGTGCCAGCAGCTCACGACAGGGGGGCAATGAGCAGTTCTTC,CASSSRQGGNEQFF
TRBV6-4,TRBJ1-1,NA,NA,TGTGCCAGCAGTGACGGGGTCCCCATGAACACTGAAGCTTTCTTT,CASSDGVPMNTEAFF
TRBV28,TRBJ2-7,TRBD1,NA,TGTGCCAGCAGCGAAACAGGGGCGTCCTCCTACGAGCAGTACTTC,CASSETGASSYEQYF